Sequencing of this T cell receptor (beta chain) was carried out in a study of shared clonotypes between healthy human individuals. In the study overall: Samples came from two female and three male donors aged 18 to 49. A donor's plate count was three for CD4 naive and three for CD4 memory; CD8 naive had two and CD8 memory one.

Remarks on this clone: The antigen is not known.

Here immunoSEQ multiplex PCR was the method, and the copy in TCRdb shows in-frame clones only, minus some. In the table there are about 2.1 million clones, about 93% of which are singletons. Study-wide findings and caveats: When naive CD4 clonotypes were compared across several donors, approximately 5% were shared. Compared with memory subsets, naive subsets generally had larger estimated richness.

V gave up 2 bases and J gave up 5 bases; unmatched junction bases: 3. This CDR3 is 14 amino acids long. The germline CDR1 and CDR2 sequences are MDHEN and SYDVKM. The naive CD8 population came from CD45RO-negative cells selected for CCR7, without terminally differentiated effector memory CD45RA+ cells. This sequence joins TRBV28 and TRBJ1-2, with 9 nucleotides matching TRBD1. Sequenced: naive CD8+ T cells from PBMCs. The receptor's source is a man between 18 and 35 years old in good health. Some clones in this sample may be carry-over from other donors' samples. The CDR3 loop reads CASSLTGQGYGYTF. The CDR3 bases are TGTGCCAGCAGTTTAACCGGACAGGGGTATGGCTACACCTTC.